This T cell receptor beta chain is drawn from a study of CD8 T cells in Susac syndrome. Trimming removed 4 bases at V and 5 bases at J, with 13 bases between. This CDR3 spans 14 amino acids. The germline V gene encodes CDR1 SGDLS and CDR2 YYNGEE. TCR beta sequencing covered blood CD8+ and CD4+ T cells. In Susac syndrome patients, recently defined diagnostic criteria for definite or probable disease were met. Purification of the CD8+ and CD4+ T cells relied on negative isolation, and TEMRA cells underwent FACS enrichment. Roughly 0.45 to 1 ug RNA was reverse transcribed with random hexamers. Amplification of TCR beta CDR3 used immunoSEQ multiplex PCR across 54 Vbeta and 13 Jbeta. Each CDR3 protein is one row after TCRdb ran MiXCR on the immunoSEQ multiplex PCR reads. The table has fewer than 80,000 distinct CDR3 sequences, approximately 95% seen once.

The rearrangement joins TRBV9 to TRBJ2-1; either TRBD1 or TRBD2 may supply D (5 bases each). Source material: CD8+ T cells from PBMCs. The sequence was collected from a human donor with Susac syndrome. CDR3 bases: TGTGCCAGCAGCCCCTGGGGACGGCACAATGAGCAGTTCTTC. Amino acids: CASSPWGRHNEQFF. The full variable domain, rest sourced from reference TRBV9 and TRBJ2-1, is DSGVTQTPKHLITATGQRVTLRCSPRSGDLSVYWYQQSLDQGLQFLIQYYNGEERAKGNILERFSAQQFPDLHSELNLSSLELGDSALYFCASSPWGRHNEQFFGPGTRLTVL.